The sequence of this T cell receptor beta chain was determined in a study of OX40 agonist ivuxolimab in advanced cancers. About the full investigation: The costimulatory receptor OX40 (CD134) was targeted by ivuxolimab, a fully human IgG2 agonistic monoclonal antibody. The paper covers the monotherapy dose-escalation part of the phase I ivuxolimab trial, which included N of about 50 patients. A male proportion of roughly 80% and a mean age of 60 years, ranging from about 23 to 90, were recorded for the dose-escalation cohort. Intravenous ivuxolimab was administered to patients every 2 weeks at six dose levels: 0.01, 0.1, 0.3, 1.5, 3 and 10 mg/kg. The purpose of peripheral TCRbeta sequencing was to test whether ivuxolimab changed TCR sequence diversity and led to clonal T-cell expansion. Patients were allowed to have had prior anti-PD-1, anti-PD-L1 or anti-CTLA-4 therapy, and 30% to 40% of the dose-escalation patients had been treated with checkpoint inhibitors. Partial responses occurred in three dose-escalation patients: two with cutaneous melanoma and one with hepatocellular carcinoma. Of the 50 or so patients in dose escalation, about 20 had hepatocellular carcinoma, about 15 had melanoma, 9 had renal cell carcinoma and 9 had head and neck cancer.

To sequence the TCRbeta CDR3 region, genomic DNA was isolated from the sorted cells. The immunoSEQ Assay was used to sequence the TCRbeta CDR3 regions. The source is immuneACCESS, and TCRdb retained only in-frame sequences with V and J called. Part of the clones is not carried over; for the studies checked, unresolved V genes explain less than half of this, and the remainder is unexplained. Counted in this sample were roughly 32,000 clones; approximately 80% of them appeared once. The top ten constitute 15% to 20% of the sample. From the cysteine through the phenylalanine, the CDR3 covers 18 amino acids. The read is trimmed to its CDR3 DNA, 54 bases read in frame from base 1. CDR1 SGHVS and CDR2 FNYEAQ are derived from the germline V gene. The junction shows trimming of 4 bases on V and 4 bases on J, and the gene matches do not reach 15 bases of it. Results the study describes overall, beyond this receptor: After ivuxolimab, expanded clones were on average more numerous among CD8+ T cells than among CD4+ T cells. At doses of 0.1 to 3.0 mg/kg, clonal expansion of both CD4+ and CD8+ blood T cells was observed from baseline to week 6. Low levels of normalized T-cell clonal expansion were also seen in some nonresponding patients. In the 0.1-3.0 mg/kg groups, partial responders were among the patients with the lowest normalized peripheral clonal expansion, particularly in CD8+ T cells. Which antigens the clonally expanded peripheral T cells were specific for was not determined.

This clone was detected once. Its target antigen remains unknown. No much larger clone exists at a distance of one base, and base qualities are not known. The trial excluded patients who had a history of autoimmune disease or who were on systemic immunosuppression. Peripheral blood for TCR sequencing was drawn from every dose cohort at baseline, at cycle 4 day 1 and at cycle 7 day 1. The samples were drawn from a first-in-human, open-label, multicenter phase I dose-escalation trial of ivuxolimab. Adults with locally advanced or metastatic melanoma, renal cell, hepatocellular, or head and neck squamous cell carcinoma were enrolled in the trial. CD4+ and CD8+ T cells were sorted separately from peripheral blood before TCR sequencing.

This TCR was recovered from an adult with an advanced solid tumor such as melanoma, head and neck, liver or kidney cancer. This specimen consisted of CD4+ or CD8+ T cells sorted from blood, obtained in a trial of the OX40 agonist ivuxolimab. The chain was built from TRBV7-6 and TRBJ2-1; 8 of the junction bases match TRBD1. The nucleotide sequence is TGTGCCAGCAGCTCCGACCAGACAGGGGCCGGGTGGTACAATGAGCAGTTCTTC. Translated, it reads CASSSDQTGAGWYNEQFF.